These 18 T cell receptor beta chains came from one sample sequenced in a study of blood T cell repertoires in COVID-19. Data came from immunoSEQ multiplex PCR; TCRdb stores just in-frame clones and leaves some out. The data contain 35,000 to 45,000 clones, around 87% of them singletons. The material sequenced was peripheral blood. These receptors originate from a man in his sixties with acute or convalescent COVID-19.

This chain links TRBV7-2 with TRBJ1-2, with unresolved D. This CDR3 has 12 amino acids. Germline V gives CDR1 SGHTA, CDR2 FQGNSA. Between the trimmed V and J ends, which lost 3 bases and 14 bases, there was a span of 16 bases. CDR3 residues: CASSFDLGSKTF. The CDR3 DNA follows: TGTGCCAGCAGCTTCGATCTCGGGAGTAAGACCTTC.

This rearrangement joins TRBV7-2 to TRBJ2-1; D perhaps matches TRBD1 (5 bases). Between the trimmed V and J ends, which lost 3 bases and 7 bases, there was a span of 10 bases. Germline V CDR1 and CDR2: SGHTA, FQGNSA. This CDR3 spans 13 amino acids. Written as DNA, the CDR3 is TGTGCCAGCAGCTTCCTACAGGTGAATGAGCAGTTCTTC. This encodes CASSFLQVNEQFF.

This chain links TRBV27 with TRBJ1-4, with D maybe TRBD1 (6 bases). Germline CDR1 and CDR2: MNHEY and SMNVEV (reference sequence). The CDR3 loop spans 13 amino acids. Trimming removed 1 base from V and 8 bases from J, with 8 bases in between. The CDR3 here is CASSLWGREKLFF. CDR3 DNA: TGTGCCAGCAGTTTATGGGGGCGCGAAAAACTGTTTTTT. The complete variable domain, with remaining parts taken from reference TRBV27 and TRBJ1-4, reads EAQVTQNPRYLITVTGKKLTVTCSQNMNHEYMSWYRQDPGLGLRQIYYSMNVEVTDKGDVPEGYKVSRKEKRNFPLILESPSPNQTSLYFCASSLWGREKLFFGSGTQLSVL.

This clone has only a few counts. The chain combines TRBV18 with TRBJ1-2, with a tentative D call TRBD1 (5 bases). Trimming removed 4 bases from V and 3 bases from J, with 12 bases in between. The CDR3 loop spans 14 amino acids. Germline CDR1 and CDR2: KGHSH and LQKENI. In DNA form, the CDR3 reads TGTGCCAGCTCACAGGAGGGGATCGACTATGGCTACACCTTC. This encodes CASSQEGIDYGYTF.

This chain connects TRBV27 to TRBJ1-2, with D tentatively TRBD1 (5 bases). The germline CDR1 and CDR2 sequences are MNHEY and SMNVEV (reference sequence). The CDR3 is 15 residues long. Trimming stripped 5 bases from V and 3 bases from J, with 16 bases between. As DNA, the CDR3 is TGTGCCAGCAGTCCGATGACAGAAGCTTACTATGGCTACACCTTC. Its translation: CASSPMTEAYYGYTF.

This rearrangement joins TRBV3-1 (or the pseudogene TRBV3-2) to TRBJ1-2; TRBD1 agrees at 7 bases. V lost 4 bases, J lost 6 bases, and 14 bases stayed unmatched. Germline CDR1 is LGHDT and CDR2 is YNNKEL (reference sequence). The CDR3 runs 16 residues. CDR3 amino acids: CASSRGSGGLSHGYTF. CDR3 in DNA: TGTGCCAGCAGCCGCGGATCAGGGGGATTATCCCATGGCTACACCTTC.

The CDR3 is CASSFPWGRGQETQYF. CDR3 DNA sequence: TGTGCCAGCAGCTTCCCCTGGGGCAGGGGACAAGAGACCCAGTACTTC. The chain is built from TRBV5-6 and TRBJ2-5, with a tentative D call TRBD1 (6 bases). CDR1 and CDR2 from the germline V gene are SGHDT and YYEEEE. V gave up 2 bases and J gave up 2 bases, with 16 bases separating them. The CDR3 spans 16 residues.

The chain has TRBV19 and TRBJ2-2; 7 positions match TRBD1. CDR3 length: 16 amino acids. The V and J ends lost 3 bases and 7 bases, in that order; junction bases with no gene match: 11. The germline gives CDR1 LNHDA, CDR2 SQIVND (reference sequence). CDR3 sequence (DNA): TGTGCCAGTAGTATCTGGCCTGGACAGGCGAGCGGGGAGCTGTTTTTT. Translating gives CASSIWPGQASGELFF.

The chain links TRBV15 to TRBJ1-4, with D tentatively TRBD1 (5 bases). Between the trimmed V and J ends, which lost 8 bases and 5 bases, there was a span of 15 bases. CDR1 is LNHNV and CDR2 is YYDKDF in the germline V gene (reference sequence). CDR3 length: 14 amino acids. CDR3 loop: CATGRGLSNEKLFF. The CDR3 DNA reads TGTGCCACCGGTAGGGGTCTGTCGAATGAAAAACTGTTTTTT.

The chain links TRBV10-3 to TRBJ2-7; 9 nucleotides line up with TRBD1. Germline CDR1 ENHRY, CDR2 SYGVKD. V dropped 4 bases and J dropped 4; count of bases not matched to a gene: 5. There are 14 residues in the CDR3. In DNA, the CDR3 is TGTGCCATCAGTGCGGTGGACAGGGGTTACGAGCAGTACTTC. It translates to CAISAVDRGYEQYF.

J is TRBJ1-5 and V is TRBV5-1; 8 nucleotides match TRBD1. The CDR3 extends over 16 amino acids. Germline V gene lookup returns CDR1 SGHRS and CDR2 YFSETQ. V lost 0 bases and J lost 6; bases outside the gene matches: 8. CDR3 DNA: TGCGCCAGCAGCTTGGGGGTCACAGGGGGTACTCAGCCCCAGCATTTT. Translated, it gives CASSLGVTGGTQPQHF.

This clone has more than one count but fewer than ten. V and J are TRBV5-1 and TRBJ1-2, with TRBD1 matching over 7 bases. V shed 2 bases, J shed 4 bases, and the junction held 8 bases outside the gene matches. CDR1 SGHRS and CDR2 YFSETQ come from the germline V gene. The CDR3 has 15 amino acids. In nucleotides, the CDR3 is TGCGCCAGCAGCTTTTGGACAGGTATTGGCTATGGCTACACCTTC. As protein: CASSFWTGIGYGYTF. The full variable domain, in which reference TRBV5-1 and TRBJ1-2 provide the parts outside the CDR3, is KAGVTQTPRYLIKTRGQQVTLSCSPISGHRSVSWYQQTPGQGLQFLFEYFSETQRNKGNFPGRFSGRQFSNSRSEMNVSTLELGDSALYLCASSFWTGIGYGYTFGSGTRLTVV.

CDR3 region: CATSDPRGADSNQPQHF. CDR3 nucleotide sequence: TGTGCCACCAGTGATCCCCGGGGGGCTGATAGCAATCAGCCCCAGCATTTT. The chain has TRBV24-1 and TRBJ1-5; a possible D gene is TRBD1 (6 bases). Trimming shortened V by 3 bases and J by 0 bases, and 14 bases separated the two germline ends. CDR3 length equals 17 residues. Germline V gene data show CDR1 as KGHDR and CDR2 as SFDVKD.

This chain joins TRBV7-9 and TRBJ1-2, with D possibly TRBD1 on 6 matching bases. Trimming left V 4 bases short and J 2 bases short, with 17 bases between. Germline lookup yields CDR1 SEHNR and CDR2 FQNEAQ (reference sequence). This CDR3 has 16 residues. Written as DNA, the CDR3 is TGTGCCAGCAGCTCCTTAAAATCGGACAGCAACTATGGCTACACCTTC. Its protein is CASSSLKSDSNYGYTF.

The chain couples TRBV24-1 to TRBJ1-4; 9 bases agree with TRBD1. In germline, CDR1 is KGHDR, CDR2 SFDVKD. This CDR3 has 15 amino acids. V lost 4 bases to trimming and J lost 6 bases; unmatched junction nucleotides: 5. CDR3 sequence: CATSDSGQGDEKLFF. For the CDR3, the DNA is TGTGCCACCAGTGACTCGGGACAGGGTGATGAAAAACTGTTTTTT.

The chain is built from TRBV6-5 and TRBJ2-4, with D possibly TRBD2 on 5 matching bases. The CDR3 contains 15 residues. V was trimmed by 9 bases and J by 0 bases, leaving 15 bases between them. Germline CDR1 is MNHEY and CDR2 is SVGAGI. The CDR3 region has the DNA TGTGCCAGTTTACGGGGAGAACTAGCCAAAAACATTCAGTACTTC. Protein sequence: CASLRGELAKNIQYF.

The chain joins TRBV7-9 to TRBJ2-1; 9 positions agree with TRBD2. Germline CDR1 SEHNR, CDR2 FQNEAQ (reference sequence). Trimming took 4 bases from V and 6 from J; bases not matched to a gene: 7. The CDR3 covers 15 residues. DNA for the CDR3: TGTGCCAGCAGCTCCGAGCGGGAGGTAGGCAATGAGCAGTTCTTC. It translates to CASSSEREVGNEQFF.

The CDR3 DNA is TGTGCCAGCAGCTTCGCGGGGATGAGCAATCAGCCCCAGCATTTT. Protein sequence: CASSFAGMSNQPQHF. The rearrangement uses TRBV5-5 and TRBJ1-5; D gene uncertain. Between the trimmed V and J ends, which lost 2 bases and 1 base, there was a span of 10 bases. The CDR3 sequence is 15 residues long. In germline, CDR1 is SGHKS, CDR2 YYEKEE (reference sequence).